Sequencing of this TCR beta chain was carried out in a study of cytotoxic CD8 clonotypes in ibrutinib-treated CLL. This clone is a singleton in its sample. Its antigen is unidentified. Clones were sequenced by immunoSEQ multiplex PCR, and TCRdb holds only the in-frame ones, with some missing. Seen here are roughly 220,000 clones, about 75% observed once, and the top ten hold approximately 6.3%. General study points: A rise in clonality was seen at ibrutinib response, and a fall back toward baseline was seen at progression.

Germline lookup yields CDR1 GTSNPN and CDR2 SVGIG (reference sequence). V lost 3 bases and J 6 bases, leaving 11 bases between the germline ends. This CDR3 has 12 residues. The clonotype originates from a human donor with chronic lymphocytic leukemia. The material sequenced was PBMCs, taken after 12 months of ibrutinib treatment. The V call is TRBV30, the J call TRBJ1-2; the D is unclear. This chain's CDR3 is CAWRQTLDGYTF. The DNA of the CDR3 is TGTGCCTGGAGACAGACTCTAGATGGCTACACCTTC.